A single sample gave rise to the 2 T cell receptor beta chains below, sequenced in a study of blood T cell repertoires in COVID-19. Generated by immunoSEQ multiplex PCR, the TCRdb table keeps only in-frame clones and is missing some. This sample has roughly 150,000 clones; about 79% occur once, and the top ten carry nearly 10%. Specimen: peripheral blood. The source is a woman between 50 and 59 years old with acute or convalescent COVID-19.

DNA for the CDR3: TGTGCCAGCAGTCTCCCCGGGACAGGATTTAACACCGGGGAGCTGTTTTTT. Its translation: CASSLPGTGFNTGELFF. V usage is TRBV28 and J usage is TRBJ2-2; 8 nucleotides align to TRBD1. V was pared by 5 bases and J by 2 bases, with 10 bases of the junction left unmatched. The CDR3 totals 17 residues. Germline V gene data show CDR1 as MDHEN and CDR2 as SYDVKM.

The V gene is TRBV4-1, the J gene TRBJ1-2; TRBD1 agrees at 7 bases. The CDR3 is 17 residues long. V was pared by 2 bases and J by 4 bases, with 13 bases of the junction left unmatched. Germline-derived CDR1 and CDR2 are MGHRA and YSYEKL. Here the CDR3 reads CASSQRLINRGFYGYTF. DNA of the CDR3: TGCGCCAGCAGCCAACGTTTAATTAACAGGGGATTCTATGGCTACACCTTC.